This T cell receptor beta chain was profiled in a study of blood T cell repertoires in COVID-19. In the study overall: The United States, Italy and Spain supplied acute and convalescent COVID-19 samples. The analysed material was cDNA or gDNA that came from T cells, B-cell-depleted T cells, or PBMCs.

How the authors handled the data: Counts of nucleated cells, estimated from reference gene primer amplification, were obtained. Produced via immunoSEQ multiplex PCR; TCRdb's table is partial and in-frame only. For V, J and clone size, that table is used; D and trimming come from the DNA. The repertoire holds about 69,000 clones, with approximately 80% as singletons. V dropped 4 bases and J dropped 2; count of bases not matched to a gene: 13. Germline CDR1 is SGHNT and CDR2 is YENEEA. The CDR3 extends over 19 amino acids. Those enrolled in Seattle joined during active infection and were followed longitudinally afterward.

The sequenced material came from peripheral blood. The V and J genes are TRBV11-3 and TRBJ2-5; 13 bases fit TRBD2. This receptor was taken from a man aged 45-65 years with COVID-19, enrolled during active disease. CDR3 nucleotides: TGTGCCAGCAGCTCCCTAGTCCTGGGACTAGCGGGGCAACAAGAGACCCAGTACTTC. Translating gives CASSSLVLGLAGQQETQYF.